This T cell receptor (beta chain) appears in the sequencing data of a study of PD-1 blockade in mismatch repair-deficient tumors. Looking at the study overall: All were previously treated, progressing patients with 11 to 13 mismatch repair-deficient cancer types. Study-level findings and limits: Tumor-resident clones, often undetectable pretreatment in blood, expanded then contracted after pembrolizumab.

The V gene's germline CDR1 is MNHEY and CDR2 SVGAGI. The CDR3 contains 14 residues. V was cut by 0 bases and J by 7 bases, with 12 bases left in between. Every patient had mismatch repair deficiency by PCR or immunohistochemistry. TCR sequencing covered three patients who responded to pembrolizumab. The table came from immunoSEQ multiplex PCR; TCRdb's copy has only in-frame clones and leaves some out. Here the sample spans 15,000 to 25,000 clones, 82% being singletons. Comments on this clone: Its specificity is not known.

Sequenced here: PBMCs, sampled 52 weeks after starting pembrolizumab. This TCR came from an adult with mismatch repair-deficient cancer. The chain employs TRBV6-5 and TRBJ1-2; D is possibly TRBD1 (5 bases). The CDR3 sequence: CASSYSGGVRGYTF. The CDR3 DNA reads as TGTGCCAGCAGTTACTCGGGGGGGGTTCGTGGCTACACCTTC.